Detailed here is one T cell receptor beta chain. Antigen: not known. Patients having uncontrolled infection, another autoimmune disease, pregnancy or lactation were not included. Each diagnosis drew on symptoms, thyroxine, TRAb, thyroid ultrasound and orbital computed tomography findings. There were TCR beta CDR3 regions amplified from RNA transcripts. First-round RT-PCR with HTBI primers amplified the TCR CDR3 region. TCRdb recomputed calls from the multiplex PCR reads with MiXCR, one row per CDR3 protein. The sample lists some 320,000 distinct CDR3 sequences, about 13% occurring once. V trimming: 6 bases; J trimming: 5 bases; junction bases outside the gene matches: 7. The CDR3 consists of 14 residues. The V gene's germline CDR1 is MNHNS and CDR2 SASEGT. The data were obtained in a study of T cells in Graves' hyperthyroidism and ophthalmopathy. Study results and limitations: Before onset, by a median of approximately 6.2 months, the model predicted ophthalmopathy.

The clonotype originates from a woman between 35 and 50 years old with Graves' ophthalmopathy. The sequenced sample consisted of blood. The chain has TRBV6-1 and TRBJ1-5; 7 positions match TRBD1. The CDR3 region is CASSQDRYDQPQHF. The CDR3 nucleotides read TGTGCCAGCAGCCAGGACAGGTACGATCAGCCCCAGCATTTT.